Below, 32 T cell receptor beta chains from the same sample are listed, as sequenced in a study of CD8+ T cells in alopecia areata. The sequencing template was cDNA reverse transcribed from extracted RNA. Some clones are missing from TCRdb's copy, which holds only in-frame ones; the method was immunoSEQ multiplex PCR. The sample lists about 120,000 clones, around two fifths seen once, with approximately 3% in the top ten. Source material: CD4+ T cells sorted from blood. These receptors came from a human donor with alopecia areata.

This chain links TRBV14 with TRBJ1-5; D gene unclear. Germline loops: CDR1 SGHDN, CDR2 FVKESK. Trimming stripped 3 bases from V and 3 bases from J, with 6 bases between. The CDR3 loop spans 13 amino acids. The CDR3 coding sequence is TGTGCCAGCAGCCATCGAGACAATCAGCCCCAGCATTTT. Protein: CASSHRDNQPQHF.

The genes are TRBV6-6 and TRBJ2-2; D is unclear. Per germline, CDR1 MNHNY and CDR2 SVGAGI (reference sequence). Trimming removed 8 bases at V and 1 base at J, with 11 bases between. The CDR3 runs 14 residues. The CDR3 DNA reads as TGTGCCAGCTGGAAGGCTCAGAACACCGGGGAGCTGTTTTTT. Its translation is CASWKAQNTGELFF.

This clone is termed medium-sized. The chain carries TRBV28 and TRBJ1-2; D call uncertain. The germline V gene has CDR1 MDHEN and CDR2 SYDVKM. The V and J ends lost 5 bases and 4 bases respectively, with 20 bases between them. CDR3 size: 16 residues. This chain's CDR3 is CASSTTMASLGYGYTF. CDR3 nucleotides: TGTGCCAGCAGTACCACGATGGCCTCCTTGGGCTATGGCTACACCTTC.

The V gene is TRBV5-6, the J gene TRBJ2-7; 7 positions match TRBD1. The CDR3 is 13 amino acids. Germline loops: CDR1 SGHDT, CDR2 YYEEEE. V dropped 3 bases and J dropped 1; count of bases not matched to a gene: 1. CDR3 nucleotide sequence: TGTGCCAGCAGCTGGGACAGATCCTACGAGCAGTACTTC. Translated, it gives CASSWDRSYEQYF.

V usage is TRBV28 and J usage is TRBJ2-7; D is unresolved. The CDR3 has 14 amino acids. Trimming took 2 bases from V and 5 from J, leaving 13 bases between them. The germline gives CDR1 MDHEN, CDR2 SYDVKM. The CDR3 nucleotides read TGTGCCAGCAGTTTAAACGGCCGGATCGACGAGCAGTACTTC. The encoded protein is CASSLNGRIDEQYF.

The chain has TRBV7-8 and TRBJ2-7; possibly TRBD1 for D (5 bases). The CDR3 has 15 amino acids. Trimming removed 2 bases from V and 6 bases from J, with 17 bases in between. Per germline, CDR1 SGHVS and CDR2 FQNEAQ. The CDR3 nucleotides are TGTGCCAGCAGCTTATTGTCAGGGCCCGGTTCCGAGCAGTACTTC. It yields the protein CASSLLSGPGSEQYF.

The rearrangement links TRBV29-1 to TRBJ1-2; D is perhaps TRBD1 (6 bases). Germline V gene lookup returns CDR1 SQVTM and CDR2 ANQGSEA. The CDR3 is made up of 13 amino acids. Trimming shortened V by 5 bases and J by 0 bases, and 10 bases separated the two germline ends. The CDR3 reads CSVPTGSNYGYTF. Here the CDR3 DNA reads TGCAGCGTTCCGACAGGCTCTAACTATGGCTACACCTTC.

This clone turned up a few times. V is TRBV29-1 and J is TRBJ1-2; the D gene is possibly TRBD1 (5 bases). CDR3 length equals 13 residues. The germline CDR1 and CDR2 sequences are SQVTM and ANQGSEA. V was shortened by 4 bases and J by 3 bases, with 12 bases between the two germline ends. CDR3 residues: CSVGVGEDYGYTF. The CDR3 nucleotides are TGCAGCGTTGGCGTAGGGGAGGACTATGGCTACACCTTC.

This clone occurred a few times. The chain recombines TRBV7-9 with TRBJ2-5; D is tentatively TRBD1 or TRBD2 (5 bases each). CDR1 SEHNR and CDR2 FQNEAQ come from the germline V gene (reference sequence). This CDR3 comprises 17 residues. V was trimmed by 3 bases and J by 1 base, leaving 18 bases between them. CDR3 region: CASSFPSNRDAQETQYF. CDR3 DNA: TGTGCCAGCAGCTTTCCCTCTAACCGGGACGCCCAAGAGACCCAGTACTTC. The full variable domain, with the rest looked up from reference TRBV7-9 and TRBJ2-5, is DTGVSQNPRHKITKRGQNVTFRCDPISEHNRLYWYRQTLGQGPEFLTYFQNEAQLEKSRLLSDRFSAERPKGSFSTLEIQRTEQGDSAMYLCASSFPSNRDAQETQYFGPGTRLLVL.

This clone was seen a handful of times. The chain is built from TRBV30 and TRBJ1-2, with unresolved D. This CDR3 region has 13 residues. Trimming stripped 0 bases from V and 7 bases from J, with 12 bases between. CDR1 GTSNPN and CDR2 SVGIG come from the germline V gene (reference sequence). In DNA form, the CDR3 reads TGTGCCTGGAGTGTAGTGGCGTCGGGTGGCTACACCTTC. Translation gives CAWSVVASGGYTF.

The J gene is TRBJ1-5, the V gene TRBV2; TRBD1 might be the D (6 bases). From germline, CDR1 is SNHLY and CDR2 FYNNEI. CDR3 size: 15 residues. V was shortened by 5 bases and J by 7 bases, with 18 bases between the two germline ends. The CDR3 region is CASSITSGALQPQHF. CDR3 DNA sequence: TGTGCCAGCAGTATCACGTCGGGGGCTTTGCAGCCCCAGCATTTT.

This chain links TRBV29-1 with TRBJ1-1; 7 bases fit TRBD1. The germline gives CDR1 SQVTM, CDR2 ANQGSEA. The junction had 8 bases not matched to a gene; V was cut back by 6 bases and J by 1 base. The CDR3 is 14 residues long. The CDR3 DNA reads TGCAGCGTCCCGGGACAGACAACGAACACTGAAGCTTTCTTT. Translation gives CSVPGQTTNTEAFF.

This chain joins TRBV5-1 and TRBJ2-1, with D perhaps TRBD1 (6 bases). This CDR3 is 14 amino acids long. Germline loops: CDR1 SGHRS, CDR2 YFSETQ. V was cut by 6 bases and J by 8 bases, with 18 bases left in between. The CDR3 DNA reads as TGCGCCAGCACCCTAGGGACACCCCGCGATGAGCAGTTCTTC. It encodes CASTLGTPRDEQFF.

This clone was detected only a few times. The chain uses TRBV11-2 and TRBJ2-7, with TRBD1 matching over 8 bases. J gave up 3 bases and V 1 base, and 5 bases lay outside the gene matches. The germline V gene encodes CDR1 SGHAT and CDR2 FQNNGV. CDR3 size: 15 residues. The CDR3 sequence: CASSLVDRGVYEQYF. The DNA for the CDR3 is TGTGCCAGCAGCTTAGTTGACAGGGGAGTCTACGAGCAGTACTTC.

The chain joins TRBV29-1 to TRBJ2-7; no clear D gene. This CDR3 comprises 12 residues. Germline V gene lookup returns CDR1 SQVTM and CDR2 ANQGSEA. The ends were cut back, 4 bases at V and 6 bases at J, with 13 bases in the middle. The CDR3 reads CSVVAERGEQYF. CDR3 sequence (DNA): TGCAGCGTTGTGGCAGAGCGCGGCGAGCAGTACTTC.

CDR3 in amino acids: CASSLEGNTEAFF. The CDR3 DNA follows: TGTGCCAGCAGCTTAGAAGGGAACACTGAAGCTTTCTTT. This chain links TRBV7-9 with TRBJ1-1; D remains unclear. The CDR3 has 13 residues. Trimming shortened V by 1 base and J by 1 base, and 4 bases separated the two germline ends. Per germline, CDR1 SEHNR and CDR2 FQNEAQ (reference sequence).

V usage is TRBV30 and J usage is TRBJ2-7, with D tentatively TRBD2 (5 bases). V was clipped by 1 base and J by 4 bases, with 5 bases between them. This CDR3 region has 11 residues. The germline CDR1 and CDR2 sequences are GTSNPN and SVGIG (reference sequence). DNA of the CDR3: TGTGCCTGGAGTGGAGGGTACGAGCAGTACTTC. It is translated as CAWSGGYEQYF.

This chain uses TRBV11-2 with TRBJ2-7; perhaps TRBD2 as D (5 bases). Germline assignment: CDR1 SGHAT and CDR2 FQNNGV. V was shortened by 3 bases and J by 3 bases, with 9 bases between the two germline ends. The CDR3 runs 13 residues. The CDR3 reads CASSFFEGYEQYF. Here the CDR3 DNA reads TGTGCCAGCAGCTTCTTTGAGGGCTACGAGCAGTACTTC.

The chain uses TRBV19 and TRBJ1-2; D gene uncertain. Between the trimmed V and J ends, which lost 5 bases and 1 base, there was a span of 14 bases. This CDR3 contains 15 residues. Per the germline V gene, CDR1 is LNHDA and CDR2 is SQIVND (reference sequence). The DNA for the CDR3 is TGTGCCAGTAGTGACCTCGGGGTCGATAACTATGGCTACACCTTC. Its translation is CASSDLGVDNYGYTF. The full variable domain, rest sourced from reference TRBV19 and TRBJ1-2, is DGGITQSPKYLFRKEGQNVTLSCEQNLNHDAMYWYRQDPGQGLRLIYYSQIVNDFQKGDIAEGYSVSREKKESFPLTVTSAQKNPTAFYLCASSDLGVDNYGYTFGSGTRLTVV.

A few counts support this clone. This chain uses TRBV29-1 with TRBJ2-1; D may be TRBD2 (5 bases). The CDR3 covers 10 residues. Per the germline V gene, CDR1 is SQVTM and CDR2 is ANQGSEA. V was shortened by 8 bases and J by 4 bases, with 6 bases between the two germline ends. In DNA, the CDR3 is TGCAGCACGGGGTACAATGAGCAGTTCTTC. It yields the protein CSTGYNEQFF.

The chain links TRBV29-1 to TRBJ1-1, with D possibly TRBD1 on 6 matching bases. CDR1 is SQVTM, CDR2 ANQGSEA, per germline. This CDR3 is 11 amino acids long. Trimming left V 4 bases short and J 6 bases short, with 9 bases between. The CDR3 protein is CSVGQGSEAFF. CDR3 nucleotides: TGCAGCGTTGGCCAGGGGTCTGAAGCTTTCTTT.

The chain employs TRBV11-2 and TRBJ2-7; D not resolved. The CDR3 is 12 amino acids. V lost 5 bases and J lost 3, with 8 bases in between. The germline V gene encodes CDR1 SGHAT and CDR2 FQNNGV. The CDR3 DNA reads as TGTGCCAGCAGCCCAGTCGTCTACGAGCAGTACTTC. Amino acid sequence: CASSPVVYEQYF. Full variable domain (outside the CDR3, taken from reference TRBV11-2 and TRBJ2-7): EAGVAQSPRYKIIEKRQSVAFWCNPISGHATLYWYQQILGQGPKLLIQFQNNGVVDDSQLPKDRFSAERLKGVDSTLKIQPAKLEDSAVYLCASSPVVYEQYFGPGTRLTVT.

This clone turned up a few times. The chain joins TRBV18 to TRBJ1-1; D not resolved. The germline V gene has CDR1 KGHSH and CDR2 LQKENI. The V and J ends lost 3 bases and 4 bases respectively, with 12 bases between them. The CDR3 contains 14 residues. CDR3 amino acids: CASSPIPDGTEAFF. The CDR3 coding sequence is TGTGCCAGCTCACCGATACCCGACGGCACTGAAGCTTTCTTT. Based on the CDR3 plus reference TRBV18 and TRBJ1-1, the full variable domain is NAGVMQNPRHLVRRRGQEARLRCSPMKGHSHVYWYRQLPEEGLKFMVYLQKENIIDESGMPKERFSAEFPKEGPSILRIQQVVRGDSAAYFCASSPIPDGTEAFFGQGTRLTVV.

This clone was observed a handful of times. The chain links TRBV27 to TRBJ2-7; 11 positions match TRBD2. Per germline, CDR1 MNHEY and CDR2 SMNVEV (reference sequence). J was trimmed by 4 bases and V by 3 bases; bases with no gene match: 5. There are 15 residues in the CDR3. CDR3 loop: CASSLGGLAVYEQYF. CDR3 nucleotide sequence: TGTGCCAGCAGTTTGGGGGGACTAGCGGTTTACGAGCAGTACTTC.

The genes are TRBV6-1 and TRBJ2-1; either TRBD1 or TRBD2 may fit D (5 bases each). CDR1 and CDR2 from the germline V gene are MNHNS and SASEGT. The V end lost 7 bases, the J end lost 2 bases, and 12 bases lay between the germline ends. This CDR3 comprises 14 residues. CDR3 nucleotide sequence: TGTGCCAGCAAAGTGGGGGATACCTACAATGAGCAGTTCTTC. Its protein product is CASKVGDTYNEQFF.

The gene calls are TRBV5-1 and TRBJ2-5; D unresolved. Germline loops: CDR1 SGHRS, CDR2 YFSETQ. V lost 0 bases and J lost 4, with 10 bases in between. This CDR3 comprises 14 residues. The chain's CDR3 is CASSLGDFRETQYF. In nucleotides, the CDR3 is TGCGCCAGCAGCTTGGGCGACTTTCGAGAGACCCAGTACTTC.

This clone has just a few counts. The chain employs TRBV29-1 and TRBJ2-2; D possibly corresponds to TRBD2 (6 bases). Between the trimmed V and J ends, which lost 6 bases and 0 bases, there was a span of 11 bases. CDR3 length: 14 residues. CDR1 is SQVTM, CDR2 ANQGSEA, per germline. The CDR3 reads CSVEDYSNTGELFF. The CDR3 nucleotides read TGCAGCGTGGAGGACTACTCGAACACCGGGGAGCTGTTTTTT.

The chain joins TRBV29-1 to TRBJ1-1; unclear D gene. CDR1 is SQVTM, CDR2 ANQGSEA, per germline. V was pared by 4 bases and J by 2 bases, with 11 bases between. The CDR3 consists of 13 residues. This chain's CDR3 is CSVALGGNTEAFF. The CDR3 coding sequence is TGCAGCGTTGCCTTGGGAGGAAACACTGAAGCTTTCTTT.

The chain is built from TRBV6-6 and TRBJ2-7, with TRBD2 matching 8 bases. Trimming removed 6 bases from V and 2 bases from J; junction bases left unmatched: 6. The CDR3 runs to 14 residues. CDR1 is MNHNY, CDR2 SVGAGI, per germline (reference sequence). The CDR3 coding sequence is TGTGCCAGCAGCCACGGACTAGCAGCCTACGAGCAGTACTTC. Translating gives CASSHGLAAYEQYF.

The chain carries TRBV28 and TRBJ2-7; 13 bases match TRBD2. V lost 6 bases, J lost 4 bases, and 18 bases stayed unmatched. Per the germline V gene, CDR1 is MDHEN and CDR2 is SYDVKM. This CDR3 contains 19 residues. The CDR3 bases are TGTGCCAGCAGCCTAGCCCTTACTAGCGGGAGGGGGATAGGATACGAGCAGTACTTC. As protein: CASSLALTSGRGIGYEQYF.

This clone came up a few times. The chain joins TRBV5-1 to TRBJ1-1; D may be TRBD1 (6 bases). Per germline, CDR1 SGHRS and CDR2 YFSETQ. The CDR3 totals 14 residues. Trimming shortened V by 4 bases and J by 4 bases, and 14 bases separated the two germline ends. The CDR3 DNA follows: TGCGCCAGCAGCAAGGGGGAGGGCGGCACTGAAGCTTTCTTT. It specifies CASSKGEGGTEAFF.

Here the CDR3 DNA reads TGTGCCTGGAGTATGAGGGGCGCAGATACGCAGTATTTT. Its protein product is CAWSMRGADTQYF. This chain links TRBV30 with TRBJ2-3; D is perhaps TRBD1 or TRBD2 (5 bases each). This CDR3 has 13 amino acids. Per the germline V gene, CDR1 is GTSNPN and CDR2 is SVGIG (reference sequence). V dropped 2 bases and J dropped 4 bases, with 10 bases sitting between them.